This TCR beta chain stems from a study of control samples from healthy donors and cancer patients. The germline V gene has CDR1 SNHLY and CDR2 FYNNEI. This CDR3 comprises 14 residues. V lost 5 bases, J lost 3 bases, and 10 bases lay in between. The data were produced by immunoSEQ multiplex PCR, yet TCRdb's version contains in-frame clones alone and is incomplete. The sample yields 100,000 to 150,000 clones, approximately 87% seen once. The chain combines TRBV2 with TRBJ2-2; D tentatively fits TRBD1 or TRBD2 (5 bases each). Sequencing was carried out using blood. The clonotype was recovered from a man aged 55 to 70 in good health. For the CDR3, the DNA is TGTGCCAGCAGTTGGGGGACGGACACCGGGGAGCTGTTTTTT. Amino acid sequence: CASSWGTDTGELFF.